This TCR beta chain was found in a study of T cells in Graves' hyperthyroidism and ophthalmopathy. This clonotype was detected many times. TCR beta CDR3 regions were amplified from RNA. TCR CDR3 underwent first-round RT-PCR with the HTBI primer set. MiXCR, run by TCRdb on the multiplex PCR reads, gives a single entry per CDR3 protein. Among 450,000 to 650,000 distinct CDR3 sequences, 14% were seen once, and the ten largest hold 6.5% to 9%. Germline lookup yields CDR1 SEHNR and CDR2 FQNEAQ (reference sequence). Trimming took off 5 bases at V and 3 bases at J, with 13 bases between the two ends. CDR3 size: 14 residues.

Sequenced: blood. The chain carries TRBV7-9 and TRBJ2-5; a weak D match, TRBD1 (6 bases). The receptor comes from a woman aged 18-29 years with Graves' ophthalmopathy. CDR3: CASSTTDREETQYF. The CDR3 DNA follows: TGTGCCAGCAGCACCACGGACAGAGAAGAGACCCAGTACTTC.